This T cell receptor (beta chain) was profiled in a study of cytomegalovirus exposure and HLA in healthy donors (dated by TCRdb to between 2016 and 2019). Describing the broader study: According to an earlier analysis of 587 of the donors, about 179 million T cells yielded 120 million or so unique TCR beta sequences and roughly 280 Gb of sequence data. An early release that covered fewer than 800 HLA-typed donors contained approximately 300 gigabases of sequencing data and about 84 million unique TCR sequences. Among the roughly 390 genotyped donors, approximately 76% belonged to the genetic ancestry cluster associated with self-reported Caucasian donors. The study aimed to test whether signatures of past pathogen exposure could be identified by cataloging public T cell receptors. The study profiled the T cell repertoires of some 610 subjects by immunosequencing and related them to cytomegalovirus serostatus. Besides the first cohort of approximately 670 subjects, a separate validation cohort made up of 120 different subjects was used. To predict cytomegalovirus infection status, the study combined high-throughput TCR immunosequencing, statistical association of individual TCRs with disease status, and machine learning. A later analysis re-examined previously published TCR beta repertoires from about 670 donors and added high-resolution HLA genotyping to investigate patterns of TCR occurrence. The later analysis used no new phenotypic data to find candidate immune exposures, relying instead on TCR beta sequences and their occurrence across donors. To decide whether each TCR beta V gene segment behaved as functional or pseudogenic, an earlier analysis of some 580 of the donors relied on high-throughput TCR beta sequencing. Donor age, sex, ethnicity and CMV serostatus were compiled alongside the repertoire data. Genome-wide SNP genotypes for about 55% of the roughly 670 donors were used in a later genetic analysis, which treated that subset as a discovery cohort. Every discovery cohort repertoire had been produced on one sequencing platform. HLA typing included class I and class II loci at four-digit resolution. Typing coverage varied by locus: roughly 629-630 donors for A, B, C, DRB1 and DQB1; 522 for DQA1; nearly 610 for DPA1; under 490 for DPB1. Because of strong linkage in the cohort, five DR-DQ haplotypes were treated as single units for association and clustering. On average, 235,054 unique TCR beta nucleotide sequences were sequenced per donor among fewer than 500 genotyped donors of the cohort, with roughly 19% of those sequences being non-productive. What the work shows at the level of the full study, not this receptor alone: The classifier was reported to diagnose cytomegalovirus status with high specificity and sensitivity in both the original cohort and the validation cohort. A later analysis associated about 17,000 TCR beta sequences with specific HLA alleles at a false discovery rate of 0.05. Some IMGT-functional V segments, including TRBV6-2 and TRBV6-3, could not be told apart with the 87-base-pair reads, so those segments were excluded. The only immune exposure information available for the cohort was CMV serostatus. According to a later genetic analysis, donors in an Asian-associated ancestry cluster had fewer N-insertions in productive TCRs than the approximately 710-donor mean. A few of the identified cytomegalovirus-associated TCR beta chains were confirmed in vitro to be specific for cytomegalovirus antigens. This cohort had only TCR beta chains sequenced, and the lack of alpha or paired-chain data limited which features could be detected. Strong co-occurrence of HLA alleles, especially DR and DQ, made assigning TCR associations to individual alleles difficult. The presence/absence analyses assumed that sequencing depth was roughly uniform across donors, and that assumption may not be true. Because HLA typing was unavailable for some donors at each locus, only the typed subset was used in association tests. According to the authors, the approach could potentially be generalized to other disease states and immunological phenotypes. A later analysis found that TCR association rates varied across HLA loci, with DRB1 alleles showing the most associated TCRs and HLA-C alleles the fewest. In an earlier analysis of several hundred of the donors, most TCR beta V segments were observed in productive rearrangements about 87% or about 30% of the time, broadly matching IMGT annotations. A later analysis found that most CMV-associated TCR beta chains appeared HLA-restricted, with HLA associations seemingly driven largely by CMV exposure. Because counts were too low, roughly 16 rarely observed V segments, including chromosome 9 orphons, were left out of the earlier analysis of approximately 500 of the donors. In a later genetic analysis, a missense DCLRE1C variant was associated with V-gene and J-gene trimming of TCR beta chains, and the association was replicated in an independent cohort. A total of 150 or so TCR beta chains were listed by the study as associated with cytomegalovirus. A further reported finding was that TCR beta sequences accurately predicted the HLA-A and HLA-B alleles for most subjects in the first cohort. Linkage disequilibrium might explain the correlated functional status among segregating V segments, but an unknown experimental factor could not be ruled out. In a later analysis, HLA-associated TCR beta chains showed more clonal expansion and lower generation probabilities than non-associated chains that were equally common. Across donors, most TCR sequences were observed very rarely, whereas some public TCRs were present in many individuals. Several of the top co-occurrence clusters appeared to be linked to parvovirus B19, influenza, CMV and Epstein-Barr virus, according to a later analysis. A group of highly shared sequence variants was considered likely to be a technical artifact of the sequencing pipeline.

In the case of this clone: The target of this receptor is not known. One base away there is no much larger clone; base qualities are not given.

In total, approximately 690 healthy bone marrow donors made up the cohort. All cohort members were sampled while nominally healthy, although unrecorded immune exposures were likely present. The donor was CMV seropositive and was included in the group of some 290 seropositive cohort members. A peripheral blood sample was collected from each donor, and TCR beta sequencing was performed on peripheral blood mononuclear cells. The Qiagen DNeasy Blood Extraction Kit was used to extract genomic DNA from the blood cell samples. The germline V gene yields MNHEY for CDR1 and SVGAGI for CDR2. The CDR3 spans 16 residues, from the cysteine through the phenylalanine. This entry keeps only the CDR3 DNA: 48 bases, framed from base 1. Ends trimmed: V by 4 bases, J by 0 bases; bases unmatched to a gene: 1. Preparation of the library involved the immunoSEQ multiplex PCR assay. A mixture of 60 forward primers for TCR Vbeta segments and 13 reverse primers for TCR Jbeta segments was used in the multiplex PCR. The CDR3 region of rearranged TCR beta genes was amplified from genomic DNA with a multiplex PCR assay. Amplified TCR beta libraries were sequenced as 87-base-pair reads on the Illumina HiSeq System. Turning to the authors' computational methods: A later analysis counted 75 million to 100 million unique TCR beta chains across the 550 to 700 repertoires, and some 11 million of these chains were shared by at least two donors. To remove PCR and sequencing errors, raw reads were error-corrected and collapsed into unique sequences using a nearest-neighbor algorithm that merged closely related sequences. CDR3 sequences were aligned to IMGT reference sequences to assign V, D and J gene segments. For a sequence to be retained, at least a six-nucleotide match to both a V gene segment and a J gene segment was required. Rearrangements were called productive when the CDR3 lacked stop codons and stayed in frame with V and J; all others were non-productive. Following IMGT convention, CDR3 was defined as the stretch from the second conserved V-encoded cysteine to the conserved J-encoded phenylalanine. Sequences without an unambiguous match to a single V gene segment were excluded from the earlier analysis of 450 to 750 of the donors. An earlier analysis of a few hundred of the donors called V segments functional above 56.7% productive rearrangements and segregating when the between-donor standard deviation exceeded 5%. A statistical classification framework was built to diagnose cytomegalovirus status from the catalog of TCR beta chain sequences. A later analysis assigned V and J genes by comparing TCR nucleotide sequences with IMGT/GENE-DB human TR gene sequences. In a later analysis, CDR3 sequences and most-parsimonious VDJ recombination scenarios were assigned using the TCRdist pipeline. In a later analysis, every TCR beta chain was defined by the combination of its CDR3 amino acid sequence and its V-gene family, and reads without a unique V-gene family were dropped. As a way to deal with suspected cross-contamination and a sequencing artifact, a later analysis dropped over 550 nucleotide sequences that were highly shared and had low generation probability. A later analysis calculated a clonal expansion index for each public chain from normalized within-repertoire ranks of inferred template counts. Generation probabilities in a later analysis came from a VDJ recombination model fitted to out-of-frame rearrangements, and those results were checked against IGoR. In a later analysis, hypergeometric tests were used to score TCR-TCR, TCR-HLA and TCR-CMV co-occurrence, with a repertoire-size bias correction applied to TCR pairs. False discovery rates were estimated in a later analysis by permuting HLA or CMV assignments 20 times. In a later analysis, co-occurring TCRs were grouped using DBSCAN, and TCRdist sequence similarity was added for clustering within HLA-allele-positive subsets. Co-occurrence clustering excluded repertoires with fewer than 30,000 or more than 120,000 public chains, plus five with anomalous nucleotide sharing. TCRdb took this table from immuneACCESS and kept in-frame rearrangements with V and J called. Such tables lack part of the clones; where checked against another copy, unresolved V genes explain under half of the gap, and the rest is unexplained. That table supplies the V and J calls and clone size; D and trimming were determined from the DNA. Counted in this sample were about 80,000 clones; 62% of them appeared once. The leading ten clones occupy roughly 4.5% of the sample.

The sequencing input was PBMCs. This clonotype originated in a male donor in good health and CMV-seropositive. The V and J genes are TRBV6-5 and TRBJ2-1; 12 central bases correspond to TRBD2. The DNA reads TGTGCCAGCAGTTGGACTAGCGGGGACTCCTACAATGAGCAGTTCTTC. It codes for CASSWTSGDSYNEQFF.